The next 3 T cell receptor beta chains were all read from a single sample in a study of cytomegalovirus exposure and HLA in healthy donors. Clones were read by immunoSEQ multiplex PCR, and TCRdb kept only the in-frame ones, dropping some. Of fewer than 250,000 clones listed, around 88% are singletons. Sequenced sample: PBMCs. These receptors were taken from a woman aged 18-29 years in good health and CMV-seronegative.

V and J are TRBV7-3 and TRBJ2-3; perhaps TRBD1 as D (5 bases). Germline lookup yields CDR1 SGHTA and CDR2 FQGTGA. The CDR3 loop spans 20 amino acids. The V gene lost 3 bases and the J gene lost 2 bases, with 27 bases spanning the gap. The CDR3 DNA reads TGTGCCAGCAGCTTTGGGGCCAGGCCAGGGTCCCGATCAAACACAGATACGCAGTATTTT. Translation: CASSFGARPGSRSNTDTQYF.

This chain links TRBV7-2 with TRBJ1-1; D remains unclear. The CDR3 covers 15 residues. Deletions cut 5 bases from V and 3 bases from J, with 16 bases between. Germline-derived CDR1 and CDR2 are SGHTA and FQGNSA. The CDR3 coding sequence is TGTGCCAGCAGCCGACGGTCCGGAGCTTACACTGAAGCTTTCTTT. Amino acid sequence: CASSRRSGAYTEAFF.

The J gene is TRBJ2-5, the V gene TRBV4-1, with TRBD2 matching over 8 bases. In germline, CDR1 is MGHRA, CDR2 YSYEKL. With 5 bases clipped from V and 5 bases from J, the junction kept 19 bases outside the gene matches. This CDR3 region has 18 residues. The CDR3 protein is CASSGGTGSGRGMETQYF. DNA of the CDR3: TGCGCCAGCAGCGGCGGAACCGGCAGCGGGAGAGGGATGGAGACCCAGTACTTC.